The 9 T cell receptor beta chains reported below all come from one sample, sequenced in a study of blood T cell repertoires in COVID-19. The protocol was immunoSEQ multiplex PCR, while the TCRdb copy is restricted to in-frame clones and leaves out a portion. This table has approximately 90,000 clones, around 87% appearing once. The sample consisted of peripheral blood. The receptor source for this set is a human donor in a cohort sampled during active COVID-19.

This chain connects TRBV11-2 to TRBJ2-2; a possible D gene is TRBD1 (6 bases). V gave up 5 bases and J gave up 6 bases, with 25 bases separating them. CDR1 is SGHAT, CDR2 FQNNGV, per germline. This CDR3 has 18 amino acids. CDR3 amino acids: CASSLFHPRGGVPGELFF. The CDR3 region has the DNA TGTGCCAGCAGCCTATTCCATCCTCGAGGGGGAGTACCCGGGGAGCTGTTTTTT. Supplemented by reference TRBV11-2 and TRBJ2-2, the full variable domain reads EAGVAQSPRYKIIEKRQSVAFWCNPISGHATLYWYQQILGQGPKLLIQFQNNGVVDDSQLPKDRFSAERLKGVDSTLKIQPAKLEDSAVYLCASSLFHPRGGVPGELFFGEGSRLTVL.

The rearrangement links TRBV19 to TRBJ1-1; D might be TRBD1 (5 bases). This CDR3 region has 15 residues. V shed 3 bases and J shed 1 base, with 12 bases lying between them. The germline V gene has CDR1 LNHDA and CDR2 SQIVND (reference sequence). The CDR3 spells CASSIPGGTNTEAFF. In nucleotides, the CDR3 is TGTGCCAGTAGTATTCCCGGGGGGACGAACACTGAAGCTTTCTTT.

The J gene is TRBJ1-3, the V gene TRBV19; weak D call: TRBD1 (5 bases). The CDR3 has 14 amino acids. The V and J ends lost 11 bases and 4 bases respectively, with 18 bases between them. Germline V CDR1 and CDR2: LNHDA, SQIVND (reference sequence). The CDR3 bases are TGTGCCGCAGCACGGGGGGGATCCGGAAACACCATATATTTT. Translation: CAAARGGSGNTIYF.

The chain carries TRBV7-9 and TRBJ2-3, with D unclear. Trimming left V 8 bases short and J 0 bases short, with 12 bases between. This CDR3 has 14 amino acids. CDR1 SEHNR and CDR2 FQNEAQ come from the germline V gene (reference sequence). The CDR3 DNA reads TGTGCCAGCCTTCTAGAAGTAAGCACAGATACGCAGTATTTT. This sequence encodes CASLLEVSTDTQYF.

The gene calls are TRBV30 and TRBJ1-1; 10 nucleotides align to TRBD1. CDR1 GTSNPN and CDR2 SVGIG come from the germline V gene (reference sequence). Trimming at V came to 4 bases and at J to 5 bases, leaving 7 bases not matched to a gene. The CDR3 has 14 amino acids. This chain's CDR3 is CAWTLGTGVTEAFF. CDR3 nucleotide sequence: TGTGCCTGGACCCTAGGGACAGGGGTTACTGAAGCTTTCTTT.

The chain carries TRBV5-1 and TRBJ2-2; 7 nucleotides match TRBD2. CDR1 is SGHRS and CDR2 is YFSETQ in the germline V gene. V was pared by 2 bases and J by 2 bases, with 3 bases of the junction left unmatched. The CDR3 covers 15 residues. DNA of the CDR3: TGCGCCAGCAGCTTCCTAGCGGCTAACACCGGGGAGCTGTTTTTT. It yields the protein CASSFLAANTGELFF.

The CDR3 sequence is CASTQEALSSYNEQFF. The CDR3 coding sequence is TGCGCCAGCACCCAAGAGGCATTGAGCTCCTACAATGAGCAGTTCTTC. The genes are TRBV5-1 and TRBJ2-1; D is uncertain. This CDR3 is built from 16 residues. Germline CDR1 reads SGHRS; CDR2 reads YFSETQ. Trimming stripped 6 bases from V and 0 bases from J, with 16 bases between.

V usage is TRBV6-1 and J usage is TRBJ2-4; the match to TRBD1 covers 7 bases. The CDR3 length is 18 residues. Germline V lookup: CDR1 MNHNS, CDR2 SASEGT. V trimming: 3 bases; J trimming: 0 bases; junction bases outside the gene matches: 11. The CDR3 loop is CASSDGQGVIIAKNIQYF. CDR3 DNA: TGTGCCAGCAGTGATGGGCAGGGGGTTATCATAGCCAAAAACATTCAGTACTTC.

This clone occurred once. The CDR3 is CASSLLGTAPETQYF. DNA for the CDR3: TGTGCCAGCAGCTTGCTAGGGACAGCCCCAGAGACCCAGTACTTC. The chain has TRBV7-2 and TRBJ2-5, with 7 bases lining up with TRBD1. V lost 3 bases to trimming and J lost 4 bases; unmatched junction nucleotides: 8. The germline gives CDR1 SGHTA, CDR2 FQGNSA. CDR3 length: 15 residues.